This T cell receptor (beta chain) was sequenced in a study of blood T cell repertoires in COVID-19. Study summary: Acute and convalescent COVID-19 specimens originated in the United States, Italy and Spain. In each case, the material was cDNA or gDNA derived from T cells, B-cell-depleted T cells, or PBMCs.

This CDR3 has 13 amino acids. Trimming shortened V by 5 bases and J by 2 bases, and 7 bases separated the two germline ends. Original handling: Amplification of reference gene primers provided the estimated nucleated cell counts. Clones were read by immunoSEQ multiplex PCR, and TCRdb kept only the in-frame ones, dropping some. The DNA was the basis for D and trimming; V, J and clone size are from that table. Of tens of thousands of clones listed, about 88% are singletons. This TCR was recovered from a man aged 55-75 years with acute or convalescent COVID-19. The rearrangement joins TRBV12-3 or TRBV12-4 to TRBJ1-3; D might be TRBD1 (5 bases). Sequencing input: peripheral blood. The CDR3 region is CASSQGTGNTIYF. The DNA of the CDR3 is TGTGCCAGCAGTCAGGGTACTGGAAACACCATATATTTT.